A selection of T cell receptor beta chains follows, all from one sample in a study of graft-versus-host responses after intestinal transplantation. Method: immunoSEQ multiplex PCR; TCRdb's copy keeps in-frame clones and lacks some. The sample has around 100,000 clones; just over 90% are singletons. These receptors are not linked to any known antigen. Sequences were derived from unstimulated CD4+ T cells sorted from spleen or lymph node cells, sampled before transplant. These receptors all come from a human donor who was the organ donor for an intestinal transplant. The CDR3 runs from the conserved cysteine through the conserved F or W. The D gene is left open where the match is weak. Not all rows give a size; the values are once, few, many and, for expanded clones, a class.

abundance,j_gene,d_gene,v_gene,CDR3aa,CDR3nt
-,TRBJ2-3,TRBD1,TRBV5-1,CASSPRTGTDTQYF,TGCGCCAGCAGCCCTCGGACAGGGACAGATACGCAGTATTTT
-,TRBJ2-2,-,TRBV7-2,CASRSPGTWLNTGELFF,TGTGCCAGCAGGTCCCCCGGGACCTGGCTGAACACCGGGGAGCTGTTTTTT
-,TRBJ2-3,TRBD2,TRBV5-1,CASSLRTSGSFTDTQYF,TGCGCCAGCAGCTTACGGACTAGCGGGAGTTTCACAGATACGCAGTATTTT
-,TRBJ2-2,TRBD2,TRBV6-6,CASSYSLAGGTGELFF,TGTGCCAGCAGTTACTCGCTAGCGGGAGGAACCGGGGAGCTGTTTTTT
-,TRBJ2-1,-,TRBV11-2,CASSRGGVNEQFF,TGTGCCAGCAGCCGAGGGGGGGTCAATGAGCAGTTCTTC
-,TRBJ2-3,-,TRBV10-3,CAISETGLDTDTQYF,TGTGCCATCAGTGAGACAGGGCTCGACACAGATACGCAGTATTTT
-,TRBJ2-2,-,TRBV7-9,CASSFFIATNTGELFF,TGTGCCAGCAGCTTCTTTATCGCGACGAACACCGGGGAGCTGTTTTTT
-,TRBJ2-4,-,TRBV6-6,CASRAGTPDIQYF,TGTGCCAGCAGGGCCGGGACCCCGGACATTCAGTACTTC
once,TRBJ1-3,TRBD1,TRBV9,CASSVTGGGNTIYF,TGTGCCAGCAGCGTGACAGGGGGAGGAAACACCATATATTTT
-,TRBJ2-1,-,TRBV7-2,CASSLGRGYNEQFF,TGTGCCAGCAGCTTAGGTAGGGGGTACAATGAGCAGTTCTTC
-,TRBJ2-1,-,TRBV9,CASSVDPGATTYNEQFF,TGTGCCAGCAGCGTAGACCCCGGGGCGACTACCTACAATGAGCAGTTCTTC
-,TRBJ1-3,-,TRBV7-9,CASSLYQGGNTIYF,TGTGCCAGCAGCTTATACCAGGGTGGAAACACCATATATTTT
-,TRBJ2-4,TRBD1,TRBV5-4,CASSAGQAQYF,TGTGCCAGCAGCGCTGGACAGGCTCAGTACTTC
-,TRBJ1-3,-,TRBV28,CASSSDRITIYF,TGTGCCAGCAGTTCCGACAGGATTACCATATATTTT
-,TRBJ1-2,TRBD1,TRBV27,CASSYRGTNYGYTF,TGTGCCAGCAGTTACAGGGGAACAAACTATGGCTACACCTTC
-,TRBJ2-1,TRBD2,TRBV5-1,CASSLAGVTYNEQFF,TGCGCCAGCAGCTTAGCGGGAGTTACCTACAATGAGCAGTTCTTC
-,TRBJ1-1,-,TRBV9,CASSVGPLMNTEAFF,TGTGCCAGCAGCGTTGGACCGCTAATGAACACTGAAGCTTTCTTT
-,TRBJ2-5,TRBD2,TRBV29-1,CSVEDSAQWGGETQYF,TGCAGCGTTGAAGACTCGGCACAGTGGGGGGGAGAGACCCAGTACTTC
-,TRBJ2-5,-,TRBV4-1,CASSQVDSPETQYF,TGCGCCAGCAGCCAAGTTGACAGCCCGGAGACCCAGTACTTC
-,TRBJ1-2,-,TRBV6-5,CASSPPGNYGYTF,TGTGCCAGCAGCCCTCCCGGGAACTATGGCTACACCTTC
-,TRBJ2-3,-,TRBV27,CASRAWVSTDTQYF,TGTGCCAGCCGGGCATGGGTTAGCACAGATACGCAGTATTTT
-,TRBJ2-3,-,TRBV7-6,CASSLWSDTQYF,TGTGCCAGCAGCTTATGGTCGGATACGCAGTATTTT
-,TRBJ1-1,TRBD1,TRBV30,CASGTGISEAFF,TGTGCCTCCGGGACAGGGATATCTGAAGCTTTCTTT
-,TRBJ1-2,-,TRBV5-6,CASRHKGDGYTF,TGTGCCAGCAGACACAAGGGCGATGGCTACACCTTC
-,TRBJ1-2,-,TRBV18,CASSPPSSGHYGYTF,TGTGCCAGCTCACCACCGTCCTCTGGACACTATGGCTACACCTTC
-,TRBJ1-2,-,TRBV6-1,CASSEEKGRRGYTF,TGTGCCAGCAGTGAAGAAAAGGGTAGGAGAGGCTACACCTTC
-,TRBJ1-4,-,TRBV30,CAWSVEEKLFF,TGTGCCTGGAGTGTGGAAGAAAAACTGTTTTTT
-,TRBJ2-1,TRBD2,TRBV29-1,CSVGVAGGNEQFF,TGCAGCGTTGGGGTAGCGGGAGGGAATGAGCAGTTCTTC